This TCR beta chain comes out of a study of naive and memory T cell subsets. An equimolar mix of two oligonucleotides served as the beta constant-region primer for TRBC1 and TRBC2. The ligated cDNA underwent four PCR rounds using SP2 and nested alpha and beta constant-region primers. A 12-nucleotide UMI and the SP2 primer were added to the cDNA 3' end by oligonucleotide ligation. TCRdb called the UMI-ligation and nested PCR reads again in MiXCR, with one record for every CDR3 protein. The table has about 99,000 distinct CDR3 sequences, more than 14% seen once; the top ten hold 2.8%. This clonotype was picked up many times. The antigen is undetermined. Broader study findings: Over 85% of naive TCR sequences appeared only once, unlike memory subsets. In CD4 and CD8 cells, diversity dropped from naive through EMRA. Especially in CD8 cells, naive repertoires contained a few larger clonotypes, possibly CD45RA-re-expressing memory cells.

The sequencing sample was made of naive CD8+ T cells from blood. The clonotype comes from a human donor in good health.

The CDR3 DNA is TGTGCCAGCAGCCAGGTCACTAGCGGGGGTTACGAGCAGTACTTC. Protein: CASSQVTSGGYEQYF. V usage is TRBV3-1 and J usage is TRBJ2-7; TRBD2 matches 11 bases. With 3 bases clipped from V and 4 bases from J, the junction kept 5 bases outside the gene matches. Germline V gene sequence: CDR1 LGHDT, CDR2 YNNKEL (reference sequence). This CDR3 region has 15 residues.